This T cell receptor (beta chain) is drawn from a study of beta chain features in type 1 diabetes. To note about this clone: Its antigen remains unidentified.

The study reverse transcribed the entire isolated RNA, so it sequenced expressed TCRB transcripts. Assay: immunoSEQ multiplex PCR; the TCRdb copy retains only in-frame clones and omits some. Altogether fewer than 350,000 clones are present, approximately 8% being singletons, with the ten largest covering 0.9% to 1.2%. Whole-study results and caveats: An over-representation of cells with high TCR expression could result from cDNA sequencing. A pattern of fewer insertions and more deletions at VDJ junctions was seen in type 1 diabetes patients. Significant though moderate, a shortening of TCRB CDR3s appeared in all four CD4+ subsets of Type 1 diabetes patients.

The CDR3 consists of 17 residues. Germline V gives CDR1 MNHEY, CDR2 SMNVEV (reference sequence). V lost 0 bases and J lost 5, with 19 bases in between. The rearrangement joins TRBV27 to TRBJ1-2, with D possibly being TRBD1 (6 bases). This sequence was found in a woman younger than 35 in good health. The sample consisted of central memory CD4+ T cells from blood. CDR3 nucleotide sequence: TGTGCCAGCAGTTTATCGGGGGGGCGTGCTGGGAGGTATGGCTACACCTTC. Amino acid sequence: CASSLSGGRAGRYGYTF.